Below, 9 T cell receptor beta chains from the same sample are listed, as sequenced in a study of cytomegalovirus exposure and HLA in healthy donors (dated by TCRdb to the late 2010s). The library was generated by the immunoSEQ multiplex PCR assay. For the multiplex PCR, a mixture combining 60 forward primers for TCR Vbeta segments and 13 reverse primers for TCR Jbeta segments was used. The table comes from immuneACCESS by way of TCRdb, which keeps in-frame sequences with V and J called. Part of the clones is missing from these tables; in studies checked, under half for an unresolved V gene and the rest for unknown reasons. Here the sample has some 170,000 clones; about four fifths occur a single time. The leading ten clones occupy 4.9% of the sample. Sequencing was carried out using PBMCs. These receptors were obtained from a woman between 18 and 30 years old in good health and CMV-seropositive.

The DNA of the CDR3 is TGTGCCAGTAGTATAGACTTTACAGGGGGCGTAGACACTGAAGCTTTCTTT. Translating it yields CASSIDFTGGVDTEAFF. The V and J genes are TRBV19 and TRBJ1-1; 9 bases are a match to TRBD1. CDR3 size: 17 residues. Germline V gene data show CDR1 as LNHDA and CDR2 as SQIVND (reference sequence). Trimming at V came to 0 bases and at J to 3 bases, leaving 8 bases not matched to a gene. The variable domain in full, with the rest retrieved from reference TRBV19 and TRBJ1-1, is DGGITQSPKYLFRKEGQNVTLSCEQNLNHDAMYWYRQDPGQGLRLIYYSQIVNDFQKGDIAEGYSVSREKKESFPLTVTSAQKNPTAFYLCASSIDFTGGVDTEAFFGQGTRLTVV.

This clone was counted between two and nine times. The chain uses TRBV10-3 and TRBJ1-4; the match to TRBD1 covers 9 bases. Per the germline V gene, CDR1 is ENHRY and CDR2 is SYGVKD. Unmatched junction bases numbered 3, after V lost 2 bases and J lost 5 bases. The CDR3 extends over 15 amino acids. Here the CDR3 reads CAISETGTGNEKLFF. CDR3 sequence (DNA): TGTGCCATCAGTGAGACCGGGACAGGGAATGAAAAACTGTTTTTT.

The gene calls are TRBV5-4 and TRBJ1-2; 7 bases match TRBD1. The CDR3 has 14 amino acids. V trimming: 3 bases; J trimming: 5 bases; junction bases outside the gene matches: 7. CDR1 and CDR2 from the germline V gene are SGHNT and YYREEE (reference sequence). CDR3 amino acids: CASSWAGTEYGYTF. Here the CDR3 DNA reads TGTGCCAGCAGCTGGGCCGGGACAGAGTATGGCTACACCTTC.

The CDR3 is CASSQGQGGNYGYTF. CDR3 DNA: TGCGCCAGCAGCCAGGGACAGGGAGGGAACTATGGCTACACCTTC. The chain has TRBV5-1 and TRBJ1-2; TRBD1 aligns across 9 bases. The CDR3 totals 15 residues. Germline loops: CDR1 SGHRS, CDR2 YFSETQ. After removal of 4 bases from V and 2 bases from J, the junction contained 6 bases not matched to a gene.

This clone was seen only a few times. The chain uses TRBV9 and TRBJ2-1, with D hard to call. This CDR3 comprises 15 residues. V shed 0 bases and J shed 10 bases, with 17 bases lying between them. The germline V gene encodes CDR1 SGDLS and CDR2 YYNGEE. CDR3 nucleotides: TGTGCCAGCAGCGTAGACCTCCCCTCAGTTGGCGAGCAGTTCTTC. Amino acids: CASSVDLPSVGEQFF.

The V and J genes are TRBV14 and TRBJ1-2; D unresolved. Germline-derived CDR1 and CDR2 are SGHDN and FVKESK. There are 12 residues in the CDR3. V lost 0 bases and J lost 8, with 7 bases in between. CDR3 bases: TGTGCCAGCAGCCAAGAGTATTCCGGCTACACCTTC. Its translation is CASSQEYSGYTF.

This clone has just a few counts. This chain links TRBV2 with TRBJ2-1; TRBD1 aligns across 7 bases. This CDR3 has 15 amino acids. Germline V gene sequence: CDR1 SNHLY, CDR2 FYNNEI. Unmatched junction bases numbered 5, after V lost 3 bases and J lost 3 bases. CDR3 nucleotide sequence: TGTGCCAGCAGTGATCACGCAGGGGGCTACAATGAGCAGTTCTTC. It translates to CASSDHAGGYNEQFF. The complete variable domain, with remaining parts taken from reference TRBV2 and TRBJ2-1, reads EPEVTQTPSHQVTQMGQEVILRCVPISNHLYFYWYRQILGQKVEFLVSFYNNEISEKSEIFDDQFSVERPDGSNFTLKIRSTKLEDSAMYFCASSDHAGGYNEQFFGPGTRLTVL.

The rearrangement uses TRBV10-3 and TRBJ2-5, with 8 bases lining up with TRBD1. CDR3 length equals 13 residues. The germline V gene encodes CDR1 ENHRY and CDR2 SYGVKD. The trim removed 5 bases at V and 4 bases at J, leaving 3 bases unmatched. The CDR3 nucleotides are TGTGCCATCAGTATCGGACAGGGAGAGACCCAGTACTTC. This sequence encodes CAISIGQGETQYF.

This clone was recorded a few times. This chain links TRBV11-2 with TRBJ2-3; 9 bases align to TRBD1. CDR1 SGHAT and CDR2 FQNNGV come from the germline V gene. With 5 bases clipped from V and 3 bases from J, the junction kept 9 bases outside the gene matches. This CDR3 region has 16 residues. The CDR3 here is CASSPTGTGMTDTQYF. The DNA for the CDR3 is TGTGCCAGCAGCCCGACCGGGACAGGGATGACAGATACGCAGTATTTT.